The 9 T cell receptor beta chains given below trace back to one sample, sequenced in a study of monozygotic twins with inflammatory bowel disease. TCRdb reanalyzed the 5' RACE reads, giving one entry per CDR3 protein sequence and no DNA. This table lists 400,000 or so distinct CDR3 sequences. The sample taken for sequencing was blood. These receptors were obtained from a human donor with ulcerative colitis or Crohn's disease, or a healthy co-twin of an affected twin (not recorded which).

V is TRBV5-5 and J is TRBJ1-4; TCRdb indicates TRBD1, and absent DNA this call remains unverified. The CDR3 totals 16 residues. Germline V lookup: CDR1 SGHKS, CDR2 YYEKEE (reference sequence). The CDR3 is CASSLESGRREEKLFF.

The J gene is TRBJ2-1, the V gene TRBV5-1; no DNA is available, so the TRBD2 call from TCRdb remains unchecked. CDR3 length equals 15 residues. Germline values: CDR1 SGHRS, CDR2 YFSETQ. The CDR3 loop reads CASSLAGGTYNEQFF.

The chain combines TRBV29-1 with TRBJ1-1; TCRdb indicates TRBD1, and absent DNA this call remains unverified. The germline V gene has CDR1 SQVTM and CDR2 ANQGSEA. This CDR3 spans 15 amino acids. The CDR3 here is CSVASHLTVNTEAFF.

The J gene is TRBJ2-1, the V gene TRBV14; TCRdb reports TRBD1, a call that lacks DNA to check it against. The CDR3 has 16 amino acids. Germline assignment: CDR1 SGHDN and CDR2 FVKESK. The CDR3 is CASSQGWGPPYNEQFF.

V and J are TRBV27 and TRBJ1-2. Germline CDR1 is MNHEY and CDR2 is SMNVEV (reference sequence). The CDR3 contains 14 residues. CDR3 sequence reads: CASSLTSTIYGYTF.

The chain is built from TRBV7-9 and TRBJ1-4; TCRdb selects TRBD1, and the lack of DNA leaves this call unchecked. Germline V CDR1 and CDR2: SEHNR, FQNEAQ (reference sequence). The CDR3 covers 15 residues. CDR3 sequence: CASSTGTAYNEKLFF.

The CDR3: CASSLDGGSYEQYF. V usage is TRBV5-1 and J usage is TRBJ2-7. Germline lookup yields CDR1 SGHRS and CDR2 YFSETQ. This CDR3 comprises 14 residues.

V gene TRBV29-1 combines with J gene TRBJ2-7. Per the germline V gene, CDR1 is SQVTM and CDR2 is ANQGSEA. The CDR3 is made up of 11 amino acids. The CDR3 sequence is CSVRGPNEQYF.

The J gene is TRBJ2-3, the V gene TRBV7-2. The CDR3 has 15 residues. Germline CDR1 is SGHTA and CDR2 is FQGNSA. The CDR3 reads CASSLNTPGIDTQYF. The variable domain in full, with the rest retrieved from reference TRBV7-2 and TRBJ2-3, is GAGVSQSPSNKVTEKGKDVELRCDPISGHTALYWYRQSLGQGLEFLIYFQGNSAPDKSGLPSDRFSAERTGGSVSTLTIQRTQQEDSAVYLCASSLNTPGIDTQYFGPGTRLTVL.